This T cell receptor beta chain was observed in a study of T cell responses to AZD1222 COVID-19 vaccine. The CDR3 consists of 11 residues. CDR1 is MNHEY, CDR2 SVGAGI, per germline. V was shortened by 6 bases and J by 2 bases, with 1 base between the two germline ends. The method was immunoSEQ multiplex PCR; TCRdb's version includes in-frame clones alone and lacks a portion of them. The sample includes 70,000 to 95,000 clones, about 88% of them seen just once. The chain is built from TRBV6-5 and TRBJ2-2; D gene uncertain. This specimen was peripheral blood, taken 28 days after the second AZD1222 dose. The sequence came from an adult who received the AZD1222 COVID-19 vaccine. The CDR3 loop reads CASRNTGELFF. The CDR3 region has the DNA TGTGCCAGCAGAAACACCGGGGAGCTGTTTTTT.